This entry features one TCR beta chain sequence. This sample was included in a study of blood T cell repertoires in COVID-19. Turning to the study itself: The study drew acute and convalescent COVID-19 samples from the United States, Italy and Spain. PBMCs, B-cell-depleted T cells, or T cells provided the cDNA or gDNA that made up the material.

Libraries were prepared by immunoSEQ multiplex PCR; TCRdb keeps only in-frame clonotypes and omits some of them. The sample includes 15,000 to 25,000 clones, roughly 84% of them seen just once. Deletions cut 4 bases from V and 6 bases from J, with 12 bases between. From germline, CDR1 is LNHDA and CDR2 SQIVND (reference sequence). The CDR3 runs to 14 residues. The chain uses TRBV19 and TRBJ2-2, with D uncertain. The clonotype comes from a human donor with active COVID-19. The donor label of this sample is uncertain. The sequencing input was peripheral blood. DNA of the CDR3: TGTGCCAGTAGTACCCTGGTAGTGGCCGGGGAGCTGTTTTTT. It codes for CASSTLVVAGELFF.